A single sample gave rise to the 3 T cell receptor beta chains below, sequenced in a study of PD-1 blockade in classical Hodgkin lymphoma. Method: immunoSEQ multiplex PCR; TCRdb's copy keeps in-frame clones and lacks some. The data hold about 29,000 clones, with over 70% observed a single time. Every single patient, without exception, relapsed after autologous stem cell transplantation, and brentuximab vedotin exposure varied. The sample in question was peripheral blood mononuclear cells (PBMCs), obtained before the second cycle of nivolumab. The receptors originated from a human donor with classical Hodgkin lymphoma.

The chain employs TRBV28 and TRBJ1-3, with D possibly matching TRBD1 (5 bases). This CDR3 is 14 amino acids long. The V gene lost 7 bases and the J gene lost 4 bases, with 14 bases spanning the gap. Germline CDR1 and CDR2: MDHEN and SYDVKM. The CDR3, as DNA: TGTGCCAGCACCCTGGGGGGAGGCGGAAACACCATATATTTT. It specifies CASTLGGGGNTIYF.

This sequence joins TRBV7-9 and TRBJ2-2; D gene ambiguous. Germline CDR1 SEHNR, CDR2 FQNEAQ (reference sequence). With 4 bases removed from V and 1 base from J, the gap between germline ends came to 13 bases. The CDR3 runs 16 residues. The DNA for the CDR3 is TGTGCCAGCAGCTGGAGAGGACCGGTGAACACCGGGGAGCTGTTTTTT. Translation: CASSWRGPVNTGELFF.

This clone occurred once. The chain is built from TRBV9 and TRBJ2-3, with no clear D. Germline CDR1 reads SGDLS; CDR2 reads YYNGEE. With 3 bases removed from V and 3 bases from J, the gap between germline ends came to 5 bases. The CDR3 covers 12 residues. DNA for the CDR3: TGTGCCAGCAGCGCCGATACAGATACGCAGTATTTT. Amino acids: CASSADTDTQYF.